These T cell receptor beta chains were read from a single sample in a study of CD8+CD57+ T cells in acquired aplastic anemia. TCRdb reprocessed the reads with MiXCR, giving one entry per CDR3 protein. The repertoire has more than 150,000 distinct CDR3 sequences, nearly 50% of them found once; the top ten carry approximately 12%. The sample was sorted CD4+, CD8+, or CD8+CD57+ T cells (not recorded which) from PBMCs. The receptors were sampled from a human donor with aplastic anemia. Each CDR3 is given with its conserved first and last residue. The D gene is left open where the match is weak. Some rows have no size entry. The others give once, few or many, or a class for an expanded clone.

clone size,J gene,V gene,D gene,CDR3 DNA,CDR3 protein
.,TRBJ1-5,TRBV12-3/TRBV12-4,TRBD1,TGTGCCAGCACCCTTGGGGACAGTCCTCAGCCCCAGCATTTT,CASTLGDSPQPQHF
.,TRBJ2-1,TRBV11-2,TRBD2,TGTGCCAGCAGCTTAGTACAACTAGCGGGATCGTGGTTCTTC,CASSLVQLAGSWFF
.,TRBJ2-1,TRBV7-7,.,TGTGCTAGCAGCTTAGACGTGACGACCAATGAGCAGTTCTTC,CASSLDVTTNEQFF
.,TRBJ2-7,TRBV4-2,.,TGTGCCAGCAGCCCCGGGGGTGAGCAGTACTTC,CASSPGGEQYF
few,TRBJ2-7,TRBV20-1,TRBD1,TGCAGTGCTAGCGATTCGGGACAGGGTCACGAGCAGTACTTC,CSASDSGQGHEQYF
.,TRBJ2-7,TRBV7-9,TRBD2,TGTGCCAGCAGCTTAGGCGGGGGGGCCGTCCACGAGCAGTACTTC,CASSLGGGAVHEQYF
.,TRBJ1-2,TRBV6-2/TRBV6-3,TRBD1,TGTGCCAGCAGTTACTCGACAGGGCACTATGGCTACACCTTC,CASSYSTGHYGYTF
few,TRBJ2-5,TRBV24-1,.,TGTGCCACCAGTGATCCGCTGAGTAGCGGCGAGACCCAGTACTTC,CATSDPLSSGETQYF
few,TRBJ2-5,TRBV18,.,TGTGCCAGCTCACCAAAGCAAGAGACCCAGTACTTC,CASSPKQETQYF
.,TRBJ1-1,TRBV20-1,.,TGCAGTGCCTCCATGAACACTCAAGCTTTCTTT,CSASMNTQAFF
many,TRBJ1-2,TRBV4-1,TRBD1,TGCGCCAGTGCACGACAGGGGTTGGGGGAAGGCTACACCTTC,CASARQGLGEGYTF
.,TRBJ1-2,TRBV2,TRBD1,TGTGCCAGCAGTGAATCCGGACAGGGTCATGGCTACACCTTC,CASSESGQGHGYTF
many,TRBJ1-1,TRBV7-9,.,TGTGCCAGCAGCTTCTCGGGAGGTATGAACACTGAAGCTTTCTTT,CASSFSGGMNTEAFF
few,TRBJ2-5,TRBV9,TRBD1,TGTTCAGGGGGACAAGAGACCCAGTACTTC,CSGGQETQYF
few,TRBJ1-1,TRBV12-3/TRBV12-4,.,TGTGCCAGCATTCCTACCGGGACCACTGAAGCTTTCTTT,CASIPTGTTEAFF
.,TRBJ1-2,TRBV2,.,TGTGCCAGCACGGAGGGAAACTATGGCTACACCTTC,CASTEGNYGYTF
once,TRBJ2-7,TRBV10-3,TRBD1,TGTGCCACGCGACAGGGTCTCTACGGGCAGTACTTC,CATRQGLYGQYF
many,TRBJ1-6,TRBV14,.,TGTGCCAGCAGCCAAGGTTTGGGGAATTCACCCCTCCACTTT,CASSQGLGNSPLHF
.,TRBJ2-7,TRBV7-9,TRBD1,TGTGCCAGCAGCTCAGGACAGGCAAGCTCCTACGAGCAGTACTTC,CASSSGQASSYEQYF
.,TRBJ2-3,TRBV7-3,TRBD2,TGTGCCAGCAGTTCACTAGCGGGGGGACCAGATACGCAGTATTTT,CASSSLAGGPDTQYF
.,TRBJ2-5,TRBV20-1,TRBD2,TGCAGTGCTAGACGCGCAGGACTAGCGGGGGGGGACCAGCAGTACTTC,CSARRAGLAGGDQQYF
once,TRBJ2-1,TRBV10-1,TRBD2,TGCGCCAGCAGTGTCGAAGTAGCGGGCTCCTACAATGAGCAGTTCTTC,CASSVEVAGSYNEQFF